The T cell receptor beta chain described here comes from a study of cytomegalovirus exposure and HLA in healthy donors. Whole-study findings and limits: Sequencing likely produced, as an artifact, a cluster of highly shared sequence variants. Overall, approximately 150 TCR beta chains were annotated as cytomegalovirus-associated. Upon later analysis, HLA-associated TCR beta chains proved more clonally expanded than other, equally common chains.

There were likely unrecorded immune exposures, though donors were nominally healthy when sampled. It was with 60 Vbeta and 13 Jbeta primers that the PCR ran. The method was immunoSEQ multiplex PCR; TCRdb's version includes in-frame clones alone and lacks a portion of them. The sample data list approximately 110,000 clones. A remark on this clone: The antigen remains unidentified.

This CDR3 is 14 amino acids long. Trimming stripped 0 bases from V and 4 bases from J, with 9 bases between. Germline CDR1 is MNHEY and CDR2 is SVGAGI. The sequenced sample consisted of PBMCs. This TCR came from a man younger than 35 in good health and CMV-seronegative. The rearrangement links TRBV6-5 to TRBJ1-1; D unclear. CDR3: CASSYSQEGTEAFF. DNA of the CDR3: TGTGCCAGCAGTTACTCGCAGGAGGGCACTGAAGCTTTCTTT.